This T cell receptor (beta chain) was captured by sequencing in a study of cytomegalovirus exposure and HLA in healthy donors. Study findings and constraints: TCR beta V- and J-gene trimming was later associated with a missense DCLRE1C variant. Judged likely to be a sequencing artifact was a cluster of highly shared sequence variants.

The study ran its PCR with 60 Vbeta and 13 Jbeta primers. Produced via immunoSEQ multiplex PCR; TCRdb's table is partial and in-frame only. This table has around 93,000 clones, 82% appearing once. The V gene's germline CDR1 is MDHEN and CDR2 SYDVKM. After removal of 10 bases from V and 4 bases from J, the junction contained 13 bases not matched to a gene. CDR3 length: 15 amino acids. As to this clone: Its specificity is unknown.

This receptor was identified in a man aged 45-65 years in good health and CMV-seronegative. The chain recombines TRBV28 with TRBJ2-1; 7 nucleotides align to TRBD1. Sequencing input: PBMCs. The CDR3, as DNA: TGTGCCACCAACCGACGGGGACAGTGGTACAATGAGCAGTTCTTC. It specifies CATNRRGQWYNEQFF.